One sample yielded the 17 T cell receptor beta chains listed below, sequenced in a study of blood T cell repertoires in COVID-19. Clones were sequenced by immunoSEQ multiplex PCR, and TCRdb holds only the in-frame ones, with some missing. The data hold 200,000 to 250,000 clones, with less than 85% observed a single time. Sequencing was carried out using peripheral blood. These receptors were collected from a woman of 80 years or more with COVID-19, enrolled during active disease.

This clone was observed a handful of times. This chain links TRBV4-1 with TRBJ1-2; 9 nucleotides agree with TRBD1. The V segment lost 7 bases and the J segment 0 bases; nucleotides outside the gene matches: 6. This CDR3 has 15 amino acids. Looked up from germline, CDR1 is MGHRA and CDR2 is YSYEKL. The CDR3 coding sequence is TGCGCCAGCACGCCCCGACAGGGGGCTAACTATGGCTACACCTTC. Its translation: CASTPRQGANYGYTF.

V usage is TRBV13 and J usage is TRBJ2-1, with 10 positions matching TRBD1. V lost 6 bases to trimming and J lost 4 bases; unmatched junction nucleotides: 6. Germline CDR1 and CDR2: PRHDT and FYEKMQ (reference sequence). The CDR3 covers 15 residues. CDR3 sequence: CASSSRQGAYNEQFF. DNA of the CDR3: TGTGCCAGCAGTTCCCGACAGGGGGCATACAATGAGCAGTTCTTC.

The chain combines TRBV5-4 with TRBJ1-2, with D maybe TRBD1 (5 bases). CDR1 is SGHNT and CDR2 is YYREEE in the germline V gene (reference sequence). The CDR3 runs to 14 residues. Deletions cut 2 bases from V and 8 bases from J, with 16 bases between. The CDR3 coding sequence is TGTGCCAGCAGCTTAGATCAGGGATTCGGAGGCTACACCTTC. It encodes CASSLDQGFGGYTF.

The chain links TRBV19 to TRBJ1-5; 9 nucleotides match TRBD1. The V segment lost 6 bases and the J segment 7 bases; nucleotides outside the gene matches: 10. The CDR3 is 15 residues long. Germline-derived CDR1 and CDR2 are LNHDA and SQIVND (reference sequence). CDR3: CASRRDRVEGQPQHF. For the CDR3, the DNA is TGTGCCAGTAGGAGGGACAGGGTGGAGGGGCAGCCCCAGCATTTT.

V usage is TRBV11-2 and J usage is TRBJ1-5; TRBD1 matches at 7 bases. CDR3 size: 15 residues. CDR1 is SGHAT and CDR2 is FQNNGV in the germline V gene. Losses at the gene ends were 4 bases for V and 0 bases for J; bases not matched to a gene: 3. The CDR3 nucleotides read TGTGCCAGCAGCTGGGGACAGCTTAGCAATCAGCCCCAGCATTTT. This sequence encodes CASSWGQLSNQPQHF.

The chain has TRBV2 and TRBJ2-1, with 9 bases identical to TRBD1. V lost 4 bases to trimming and J lost 4 bases; unmatched junction nucleotides: 5. Germline V CDR1 and CDR2: SNHLY, FYNNEI. The CDR3 is 15 residues long. The CDR3 DNA reads as TGTGCCAGCAGTGCGGAGACAGGGGGATACAATGAGCAGTTCTTC. The encoded protein is CASSAETGGYNEQFF.

This chain joins TRBV7-9 and TRBJ2-3, with D possibly being TRBD2 (5 bases). V was cut by 1 base and J by 0 bases, with 17 bases left in between. The CDR3 contains 18 residues. The germline CDR1 and CDR2 sequences are SEHNR and FQNEAQ (reference sequence). The CDR3 region has the DNA TGTGCCAGCAGCTTAGGTTTTCGGGGAGCCCCTAGCACAGATACGCAGTATTTT. It specifies CASSLGFRGAPSTDTQYF.

The V call is TRBV9, the J call TRBJ1-1; 8 positions agree with TRBD1. The length of the CDR3 is 14 residues. The germline gives CDR1 SGDLS, CDR2 YYNGEE. The junction had 6 bases not matched to a gene; V was cut back by 0 bases and J by 8 bases. As DNA, the CDR3 is TGTGCCAGCAGCGTAGCTGTCTGGGACAGGGAAGCTTTCTTT. As protein: CASSVAVWDREAFF.

The chain has TRBV6-6 and TRBJ2-7; weak D call: TRBD2 (7 bases). V gave up 6 bases and J gave up 6 bases, with 21 bases separating them. The CDR3 spans 15 residues. Looked up from germline, CDR1 is MNHNY and CDR2 is SVGAGI (reference sequence). The CDR3 nucleotides are TGTGCCAGCAGCCCCGGGGGGACAAGGAGAGGCGAGCAGTACTTC. It specifies CASSPGGTRRGEQYF.

The CDR3 bases are TGTGCCAGCTCACAGGGGGCTCGGAATCAGCCCCAGCATTTT. Its translation is CASSQGARNQPQHF. The rearrangement links TRBV18 to TRBJ1-5; 7 bases match TRBD1. Germline CDR1 reads KGHSH; CDR2 reads LQKENI. The CDR3 totals 14 residues. V trimming: 4 bases; J trimming: 4 bases; junction bases outside the gene matches: 4.

The rearrangement links TRBV6-5 to TRBJ2-7; 9 nucleotides agree with TRBD2. V was pared by 8 bases and J by 6 bases, with 11 bases of the junction left unmatched. The CDR3 has 14 amino acids. From germline, CDR1 is MNHEY and CDR2 SVGAGI. CDR3 bases: TGTGCCAGCCGATCTCTAGCGGGGCGAGGCGAGCAGTACTTC. It specifies CASRSLAGRGEQYF.

The gene calls are TRBV2 and TRBJ2-7; 8 bases map to TRBD1. With 4 bases clipped from V and 3 bases from J, the junction kept 2 bases outside the gene matches. The CDR3 totals 13 residues. Germline V gene sequence: CDR1 SNHLY, CDR2 FYNNEI. CDR3 loop: CASSGDRNYEQYF. In DNA, the CDR3 is TGTGCCAGCAGTGGGGACAGGAACTACGAGCAGTACTTC.

The J gene is TRBJ2-1, the V gene TRBV3-1 (or the pseudogene TRBV3-2); 8 bases are shared with TRBD2. V gave up 0 bases and J gave up 12 bases; unmatched junction bases: 13. The length of the CDR3 is 16 residues. Germline V gene data show CDR1 as LGHDT and CDR2 as YNNKEL (reference sequence). As DNA, the CDR3 is TGTGCCAGCAGCCAAGATGGGGTAGCGGGGAGCCTCGGGCAGTTCTTC. It translates to CASSQDGVAGSLGQFF.

The chain joins TRBV3-1 (or the pseudogene TRBV3-2) to TRBJ2-5; D is unclear. Germline V lookup: CDR1 LGHDT, CDR2 YNNKEL (reference sequence). V shed 0 bases and J shed 3 bases, with 17 bases lying between them. The CDR3 runs to 17 residues. The DNA of the CDR3 is TGTGCCAGCAGCCAAGACGGTTTTGCAGAGCGAGAAGAGACCCAGTACTTC. Translation: CASSQDGFAEREETQYF.

The genes are TRBV12-3 or TRBV12-4 and TRBJ2-7; 7 positions match TRBD1. The CDR3 has 13 amino acids. V shed 6 bases and J 12 bases; nucleotides not matched to a gene: 14. The CDR3 reads CASSLGQRTTWYF. The CDR3, as DNA: TGTGCCAGCAGCCTGGGACAGCGTACTACCTGGTACTTC.

The chain couples TRBV19 to TRBJ2-3; the match to TRBD1 covers 12 bases. Germline CDR1 and CDR2: LNHDA and SQIVND (reference sequence). With V trimmed by 4 bases and J by 5 bases, 1 base remained unmatched. The CDR3 loop spans 14 amino acids. CDR3: CASSRDRGLDTQYF. The CDR3 bases are TGTGCCAGTAGTAGGGACAGGGGGCTAGATACGCAGTATTTT. The whole variable domain, remainder taken from reference TRBV19 and TRBJ2-3, is DGGITQSPKYLFRKEGQNVTLSCEQNLNHDAMYWYRQDPGQGLRLIYYSQIVNDFQKGDIAEGYSVSREKKESFPLTVTSAQKNPTAFYLCASSRDRGLDTQYFGPGTRLTVL.

The CDR3 loop reads CAIAGTGWDTSYEQYF. The CDR3 DNA follows: TGTGCCATCGCGGGCACGGGCTGGGACACCTCCTACGAGCAGTACTTC. The rearrangement links TRBV10-3 to TRBJ2-7, with D possibly TRBD1 on 6 matching bases. There are 16 residues in the CDR3. V was trimmed by 8 bases and J by 0 bases, leaving 20 bases between them. CDR1 and CDR2 (germline): ENHRY, SYGVKD.